These 5 T cell receptor beta chains came from one sample sequenced in a study of a mutant IDH1 vaccine in newly diagnosed glioma. Time point indicated: baseline, week 1 (first vaccination visit). Treatment described: pre-vaccination baseline after standard-of-care therapy. The assay was immunoSEQ multiplex PCR, and TCRdb's table has in-frame clones only and misses some. The top ten clones hold roughly 8.2% of a sample with tens of thousands of clones, 70% to 80% of them seen once. Sequences were derived from PBMCs, sampled from a glioma patient treated with radiotherapy, temozolomide or both. All receptors come from a man aged 45-60 years with glioma.

The J gene is TRBJ2-7, the V gene TRBV7-3; no firm D call. Between the trimmed V and J ends, which lost 5 bases and 6 bases, there was a span of 14 bases. Germline-derived CDR1 and CDR2 are SGHTA and FQGTGA. This CDR3 is built from 13 residues. The CDR3 bases are TGTGCCAGCAGCCCTTCAGGACCTCGCGAGCAGTACTTC. Amino acid sequence: CASSPSGPREQYF.

This clone showed up just a few times. V gene TRBV6-5 combines with J gene TRBJ1-4; TRBD1 is a possible D gene (5 bases). The CDR3 length is 12 residues. The ends were cut back, 4 bases at V and 8 bases at J, with 8 bases in the middle. Germline values: CDR1 MNHEY, CDR2 SVGAGI. The CDR3 here is CASSSRQEKLFF. CDR3 DNA sequence: TGTGCCAGCAGTTCCCGACAGGAAAAACTGTTTTTT.

This chain links TRBV27 with TRBJ1-4, with D possibly TRBD1 on 5 matching bases. Germline V CDR1 and CDR2: MNHEY, SMNVEV (reference sequence). Trimming left V 3 bases short and J 8 bases short, with 19 bases between. This CDR3 contains 16 residues. Here the CDR3 reads CASSLGPGTGKEKLFF. CDR3 coding DNA: TGTGCCAGCAGTTTGGGGCCCGGGACTGGGAAAGAAAAACTGTTTTTT.

The chain combines TRBV6-5 with TRBJ1-3, with TRBD1 as a possible D gene (5 bases). Germline CDR1 and CDR2: MNHEY and SVGAGI. The CDR3 contains 14 residues. Trimming removed 5 bases at V and 1 base at J, with 9 bases between. CDR3 sequence (DNA): TGTGCCAGCAGTCGGACAAATTCTGGAAACACCATATATTTT. It yields the protein CASSRTNSGNTIYF.

This chain connects TRBV30 to TRBJ2-3, with D tentatively TRBD1 (6 bases). The CDR3 consists of 14 residues. V lost 1 base and J lost 2, with 10 bases in between. Per germline, CDR1 GTSNPN and CDR2 SVGIG (reference sequence). The CDR3 reads CAWSGWDNTDTQYF. Written as DNA, the CDR3 is TGTGCCTGGAGTGGGTGGGACAACACAGATACGCAGTATTTT.